This T cell receptor (beta chain) is from a study of blood T cell repertoires in COVID-19. The overall study: Samples of COVID-19 (acute and convalescent) were obtained from the United States, Italy and Spain. The cDNA or gDNA used as material had been derived from T cells, B-cell-depleted T cells, or PBMCs.

The CDR3 totals 14 residues. V lost 0 bases to trimming and J lost 6 bases, with 12 bases between them. Germline V gene lookup returns CDR1 LGHDT and CDR2 YNNKEL (reference sequence). This clone was seen a few times. In the source study's methods: Using reference gene primer amplification, nucleated cell counts were estimated. TCRdb keeps only in-frame clones here, not all; method: immunoSEQ multiplex PCR. V and J calls and clone size are those listed in that table; D and trimming were worked out from the DNA. The sample includes some 96,000 clones, around four fifths of them seen just once. The chain joins TRBV3-1 (or the pseudogene TRBV3-2) to TRBJ2-7; D unclear. The sample taken for sequencing was peripheral blood. This TCR was recovered from an older man with active or convalescent COVID-19. DNA for the CDR3: TGTGCCAGCAGCCAAGATACCTTAGCACGCGAGCAGTACTTC. Amino acids: CASSQDTLAREQYF.